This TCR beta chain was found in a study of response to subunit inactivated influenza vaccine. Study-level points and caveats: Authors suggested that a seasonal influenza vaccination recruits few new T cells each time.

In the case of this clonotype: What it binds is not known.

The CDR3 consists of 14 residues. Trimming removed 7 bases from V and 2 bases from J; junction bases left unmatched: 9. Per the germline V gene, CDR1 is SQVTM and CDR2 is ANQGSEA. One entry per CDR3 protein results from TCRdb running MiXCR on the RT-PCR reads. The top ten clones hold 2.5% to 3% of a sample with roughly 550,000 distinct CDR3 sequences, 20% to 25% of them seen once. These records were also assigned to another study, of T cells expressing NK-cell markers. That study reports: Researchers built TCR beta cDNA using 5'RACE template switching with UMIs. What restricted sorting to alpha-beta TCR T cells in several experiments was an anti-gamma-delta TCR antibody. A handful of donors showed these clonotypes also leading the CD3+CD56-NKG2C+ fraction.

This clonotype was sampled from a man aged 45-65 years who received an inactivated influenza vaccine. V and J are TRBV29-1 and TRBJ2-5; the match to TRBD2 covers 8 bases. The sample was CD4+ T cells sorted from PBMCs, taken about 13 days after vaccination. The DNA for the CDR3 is TGCAGCGCATCCAAAACTAGCGGACAAGAGACCCAGTACTTC. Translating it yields CSASKTSGQETQYF.